This TCR beta chain appears in the sequencing data of a study of PD-1 blockade in mismatch repair-deficient tumors. Study information: Patients had 11 to 13 mismatch repair-deficient cancer types and were previously treated and progressing. Points from the study as a whole: Rapid post-treatment expansion, then contraction, generally preceding radiologic response, marked tumor-resident clones.

Mismatch repair deficiency was confirmed in all patients, by PCR or immunohistochemistry. A few pembrolizumab responders had their TCRs sequenced. In the case of this clone: What it binds is unknown.

The table came from immunoSEQ multiplex PCR; TCRdb's copy has only in-frame clones and leaves some out. The data contain about 68,000 clones, around four fifths of them singletons. This TCR was sampled from an adult with mismatch repair-deficient cancer. This specimen consisted of peripheral blood, obtained 2 weeks after starting pembrolizumab.

CDR3 coding DNA: TGTGCCCAGAGGGCCAGGGGGGATGAGCAGTTCTTC. This sequence encodes CAQRARGDEQFF. This chain links TRBV2 with TRBJ2-1; D may be TRBD1 (7 bases). The V gene lost 11 bases and the J gene lost 8 bases, with 16 bases spanning the gap. The CDR3 consists of 12 residues. Germline CDR1 is SNHLY and CDR2 is FYNNEI.